This is a list of T cell receptor beta chains from one sample in a study of tumor-infiltrating lymphocytes in primary liver carcinoma. TCRdb re-called the multiplex PCR reads with MiXCR, one entry per CDR3 protein. The table includes 95,000 to 150,000 distinct CDR3 sequences, 55% to 65% detected once. The material sequenced was liver tumor tissue from sampling region 1. The receptor source for this set is a woman in her sixties with primary liver carcinoma and hepatitis B virus infection. CDR3s include the opening cysteine and the closing phenylalanine or tryptophan. A D gene is named only where the DNA matches it firmly. Where a row states a size, it is once, few, many or the class of an expanded clone; other rows omit it.

V gene: TRBV30
clone size: -
J gene: TRBJ2-7
D gene: -
CDR3 protein: CAWRRREIKEQYF
CDR3 DNA: TGTGCCTGGAGGCGGCGGGAAATCAAAGAGCAGTACTTC

V gene: TRBV11-2
clone size: -
J gene: TRBJ2-2
D gene: -
CDR3 protein: CASSTTVGTRELFF
CDR3 DNA: TGTGCCAGCAGTACAACAGTGGGCACCCGGGAGCTGTTTTTT

V gene: TRBV5-1
clone size: -
J gene: TRBJ1-1
D gene: -
CDR3 protein: CASSLLGTTLEALF
CDR3 DNA: TGCGCCAGCAGCTTACTAGGGACAACCCTTGAAGCTCTCTTT

V gene: TRBV6-5
clone size: -
J gene: TRBJ1-3
D gene: -
CDR3 protein: CASSYRFQGGSGNTIYF
CDR3 DNA: TGTGCCAGCAGTTACCGGTTCCAAGGCGGGTCGGGAAACACCATATATTTT

V gene: TRBV7-9
clone size: -
J gene: TRBJ2-5
D gene: TRBD2
CDR3 protein: CVSSPRNSGNQETQYF
CDR3 DNA: TGTGTCAGCAGCCCCCGGAATAGCGGGAACCAAGAGACCCAGTACTTC

V gene: TRBV7-8
clone size: few
J gene: TRBJ1-5
D gene: -
CDR3 protein: CASSLEGGAYSNQPQHF
CDR3 DNA: TGTGCCAGCAGCTTAGAGGGGGGAGCCTATAGCAATCAGCCCCAGCATTTT

V gene: TRBV6-5
clone size: -
J gene: TRBJ2-5
D gene: TRBD2
CDR3 protein: CANSYEGPAGSTQYF
CDR3 DNA: TGTGCCAACAGTTACGAAGGACCAGCGGGATCAACCCAGTACTTC

V gene: TRBV11-2
clone size: -
J gene: TRBJ2-2
D gene: -
CDR3 protein: CASSIGIGTGELFF
CDR3 DNA: TGTGCCAGCAGTATAGGGATAGGGACCGGGGAGCTGTTTTTT

V gene: TRBV28
clone size: few
J gene: TRBJ2-7
D gene: -
CDR3 protein: CASRSDWVEQYF
CDR3 DNA: TGTGCCAGCAGATCCGACTGGGTGGAGCAGTACTTC

V gene: TRBV11-2
clone size: -
J gene: TRBJ2-7
D gene: -
CDR3 protein: CASGPARESSYEQYF
CDR3 DNA: TGTGCCAGCGGCCCCGCAAGGGAGAGCTCCTACGAGCAGTACTTC

V gene: TRBV4-2
clone size: -
J gene: TRBJ2-1
D gene: -
CDR3 protein: CAGSQDRASRNEQFF
CDR3 DNA: TGTGCCGGCAGCCAAGATAGGGCTAGCCGCAATGAGCAGTTCTTC

V gene: TRBV29-1
clone size: -
J gene: TRBJ2-1
D gene: -
CDR3 protein: CSVEGVGRERSYNEQFF
CDR3 DNA: TGCAGCGTTGAAGGTGTCGGCAGGGAGAGATCCTACAATGAGCAGTTCTTC

V gene: TRBV5-4
clone size: -
J gene: TRBJ2-7
D gene: TRBD2
CDR3 protein: CTSSLGRSREGYEQYF
CDR3 DNA: TGTACCAGCAGCCTAGGTCGGTCGCGGGAGGGGTACGAGCAGTACTTC

V gene: TRBV6-5
clone size: many
J gene: TRBJ1-1
D gene: -
CDR3 protein: CASSYAGGVATEAFF
CDR3 DNA: TGTGCCAGCAGTTACGCCGGGGGAGTTGCCACTGAAGCTTTCTTT

V gene: TRBV6-5
clone size: -
J gene: TRBJ2-1
D gene: TRBD1
CDR3 protein: CASRGQRGYNGQFF
CDR3 DNA: TGTGCCAGCAGGGGACAGAGGGGTTACAATGGGCAGTTCTTC

V gene: TRBV11-2
clone size: -
J gene: TRBJ1-4
D gene: TRBD1
CDR3 protein: CASSSTGTTRATNDKLLF
CDR3 DNA: TGTGCCAGCAGCTCGACAGGGACCACTCGGGCAACTAATGATAAACTGCTTTTT

V gene: TRBV28
clone size: -
J gene: TRBJ2-5
D gene: TRBD1
CDR3 protein: CASSFHRGVKETQYF
CDR3 DNA: TGTGCCAGCAGTTTTCACAGGGGGGTAAAAGAGACCCAGTACTTC

V gene: TRBV6-5
clone size: many
J gene: TRBJ2-2
D gene: -
CDR3 protein: CASSSLPGVETGELFF
CDR3 DNA: TGTGCCAGCAGTTCCCTCCCCGGAGTAGAGACCGGGGAGCTGTTTTTT

V gene: TRBV2
clone size: many
J gene: TRBJ2-7
D gene: -
CDR3 protein: CASSVTGYYEQYF
CDR3 DNA: TGTGCCAGCAGTGTCACAGGCTACTACGAGCAGTACTTC

V gene: TRBV28
clone size: few
J gene: TRBJ1-2
D gene: -
CDR3 protein: CASSLTGQGIYGYTF
CDR3 DNA: TGTGCCAGCAGTCTCACGGGACAAGGGATCTATGGCTACACCTTC

V gene: TRBV2
clone size: -
J gene: TRBJ2-4
D gene: -
CDR3 protein: CASSDGSSQCF
CDR3 DNA: TGTGCCAGCAGTGATGGGTCAAGCCAGTGCTTC

V gene: TRBV5-1
clone size: few
J gene: TRBJ2-7
D gene: TRBD2
CDR3 protein: CASSTSGREYEQYF
CDR3 DNA: TGCGCCAGCAGCACTAGCGGGAGGGAGTACGAGCAGTACTTC

V gene: TRBV11-2
clone size: -
J gene: TRBJ2-5
D gene: TRBD2
CDR3 protein: CVSSPGLGLAGRETQYF
CDR3 DNA: TGCGTCAGCAGCCCGGGATTGGGACTAGCGGGACGAGAGACCCAGTACTTC

V gene: TRBV11-2
clone size: -
J gene: TRBJ2-2
D gene: -
CDR3 protein: CASSIDRTGGLFF
CDR3 DNA: TGTGCCAGCAGTATAGATAGGACTGGGGGGCTGTTTTTT

V gene: TRBV5-1
clone size: -
J gene: TRBJ2-1
D gene: -
CDR3 protein: CTSSLEFAIYNEQFF
CDR3 DNA: TGCACCAGCAGCCTCGAATTTGCGATCTACAATGAGCAGTTCTTC

V gene: TRBV11-2
clone size: -
J gene: TRBJ2-2
D gene: TRBD1
CDR3 protein: CASGSPTGKNTGELFF
CDR3 DNA: TGTGCCAGCGGCTCCCCGACAGGGAAGAATACCGGGGAGCTGTTTTTT

V gene: TRBV11-2
clone size: -
J gene: TRBJ2-3
D gene: -
CDR3 protein: CANSFGDTQYF
CDR3 DNA: TGTGCCAACAGCTTTGGGGATACACAGTATTTT

V gene: TRBV6-5
clone size: -
J gene: TRBJ2-3
D gene: TRBD2
CDR3 protein: CAQGASGRASTQYF
CDR3 DNA: TGTGCCCAGGGGGCTAGCGGGAGGGCGAGTACGCAGTATTTT

V gene: TRBV11-3
clone size: once
J gene: TRBJ2-1
D gene: TRBD2
CDR3 protein: CASSLLTSGKLGQFF
CDR3 DNA: TGTGCCAGCAGCTTATTAACTAGCGGGAAGCTTGGGCAGTTCTTC

V gene: TRBV11-2
clone size: -
J gene: TRBJ2-1
D gene: TRBD2
CDR3 protein: CASNWTSGCEQFF
CDR3 DNA: TGTGCCAGTAACTGGACTAGCGGTTGTGAGCAGTTCTTC

V gene: TRBV7-9
clone size: few
J gene: TRBJ2-7
D gene: -
CDR3 protein: CASSLGFLDTEQYF
CDR3 DNA: TGTGCCAGCAGCTTAGGCTTCCTAGATACCGAGCAGTACTTC

V gene: TRBV7-3
clone size: once
J gene: TRBJ2-1
D gene: -
CDR3 protein: CASIRGGSSYNEQFF
CDR3 DNA: TGTGCCAGCATCCGAGGGGGGAGCTCCTACAATGAGCAGTTCTTC

V gene: TRBV4-1
clone size: -
J gene: TRBJ2-2
D gene: -
CDR3 protein: CASSQATGLAGGLFF
CDR3 DNA: TGCGCCAGCAGCCAAGCCACAGGGTTGGCCGGGGGACTGTTTTTT

V gene: TRBV13
clone size: many
J gene: TRBJ2-7
D gene: -
CDR3 protein: CASSGRLVGNEQYF
CDR3 DNA: TGTGCCAGCAGCGGAAGACTAGTCGGTAACGAGCAGTACTTC

V gene: TRBV11-3
clone size: -
J gene: TRBJ2-1
D gene: TRBD2
CDR3 protein: CASSLRRLAGRGQFF
CDR3 DNA: TGCGCCAGCAGCCTGAGACGGCTAGCGGGACGAGGCCAGTTCTTC

V gene: TRBV12-3/TRBV12-4
clone size: few
J gene: TRBJ2-2
D gene: -
CDR3 protein: CASSLSGSGAGTGELFF
CDR3 DNA: TGTGCCAGCAGTTTATCGGGTTCAGGGGCGGGGACCGGGGAGCTGTTTTTT

V gene: TRBV6-1
clone size: many
J gene: TRBJ1-5
D gene: TRBD1
CDR3 protein: CASSESGQGRYSNQPQHF
CDR3 DNA: TGTGCCAGCAGTGAGTCGGGACAGGGGCGCTATAGCAATCAGCCCCAGCATTTT

V gene: TRBV11-1
clone size: once
J gene: TRBJ2-2
D gene: TRBD2
CDR3 protein: CASRQTPGTSGSMNTGELVF
CDR3 DNA: TGTGCCAGCAGGCAAACCCCCGGGACTAGCGGCAGTATGAACACCGGGGAGCTGGTTTTT

V gene: TRBV10-3
clone size: -
J gene: TRBJ2-7
D gene: TRBD1
CDR3 protein: CAISVWDSSYEQYF
CDR3 DNA: TGTGCCATCAGTGTGTGGGACAGTTCCTACGAACAGTACTTC

V gene: TRBV10-3
clone size: -
J gene: TRBJ1-5
D gene: -
CDR3 protein: CATGPGGGNQPQHF
CDR3 DNA: TGTGCCACCGGCCCAGGTGGTGGCAATCAGCCCCAGCATTTT

V gene: TRBV20-1
clone size: -
J gene: TRBJ2-5
D gene: -
CDR3 protein: CSVWVTQETQYF
CDR3 DNA: TGCAGTGTATGGGTAACCCAAGAGACCCAGTACTTC

V gene: TRBV29-1
clone size: -
J gene: TRBJ2-3
D gene: -
CDR3 protein: CSSYADKQYF
CDR3 DNA: TGCAGCTCCTACGCAGATAAGCAGTATTTT

V gene: TRBV4-2
clone size: -
J gene: TRBJ2-7
D gene: TRBD2
CDR3 protein: CASSQDGGTSMRSGQYF
CDR3 DNA: TGTGCCAGCAGCCAAGATGGGGGGACTAGCATGAGGTCGGGGCAGTACTTC

V gene: TRBV11-3
clone size: few
J gene: TRBJ1-1
D gene: -
CDR3 protein: CASSSGRGQTNTDVFF
CDR3 DNA: TGTGCCAGCAGCTCCGGCCGCGGCCAGACGAACACTGATGTTTTCTTT

V gene: TRBV5-1
clone size: few
J gene: TRBJ2-2
D gene: TRBD1
CDR3 protein: CASSFGLGQAGELFF
CDR3 DNA: TGCGCCAGCAGCTTCGGGCTCGGACAGGCCGGGGAGCTGTTTTTT

V gene: TRBV12-3/TRBV12-4
clone size: many
J gene: TRBJ1-1
D gene: -
CDR3 protein: CASSPTGFTEAFF
CDR3 DNA: TGTGCCAGCAGTCCCACAGGGTTCACTGAAGCTTTCTTT

V gene: TRBV5-1
clone size: few
J gene: TRBJ2-7
D gene: TRBD1
CDR3 protein: CASSLGAGGEQYF
CDR3 DNA: TGCGCCAGCAGCTTGGGAGCAGGGGGCGAGCAGTACTTC

V gene: TRBV11-2
clone size: -
J gene: TRBJ2-1
D gene: -
CDR3 protein: CASSLGTINGQFF
CDR3 DNA: TGTGCCAGCAGCTTAGGGACTATCAATGGGCAGTTCTTC

V gene: TRBV4-1
clone size: -
J gene: TRBJ2-6
D gene: -
CDR3 protein: CASGREPQGSEANVLTF
CDR3 DNA: TGCGCCAGCGGCCGAGAGCCACAAGGCTCTGAGGCCAACGTCCTGACTTTC

V gene: TRBV5-1
clone size: -
J gene: TRBJ2-1
D gene: -
CDR3 protein: CASSLGTGTRTNEQFF
CDR3 DNA: TGCGCCAGCAGCTTGGGAACCGGGACCCGTACGAATGAGCAGTTCTTC

V gene: TRBV6-6
clone size: many
J gene: TRBJ1-5
D gene: -
CDR3 protein: CASSYGGGESNQPQHF
CDR3 DNA: TGTGCCAGCAGCTATGGAGGGGGAGAGAGCAATCAGCCCCAGCATTTT

V gene: TRBV11-2
clone size: -
J gene: TRBJ2-3
D gene: -
CDR3 protein: CASSLAMGRRRAYTQYF
CDR3 DNA: TGTGCCAGCAGCTTAGCAATGGGGAGAAGGAGAGCATATACGCAGTATTTT

V gene: TRBV6-2/TRBV6-3
clone size: many
J gene: TRBJ1-1
D gene: TRBD1
CDR3 protein: CASRSSGQGLTEAFF
CDR3 DNA: TGTGCCAGCAGATCCTCGGGACAGGGATTGACTGAAGCTTTCTTT

V gene: TRBV11-2
clone size: -
J gene: TRBJ2-5
D gene: -
CDR3 protein: CASSLRTLQTQCF
CDR3 DNA: TGTGCCAGCAGCTTGAGGACGTTACAGACCCAGTGCTTC

V gene: TRBV5-1
clone size: -
J gene: TRBJ2-3
D gene: -
CDR3 protein: CASSLAGHPGADTQYF
CDR3 DNA: TGCGCCAGCAGCTTGGCCGGTCACCCCGGGGCAGATACGCAGTATTTT